This record looks at one T cell receptor (beta chain) sequence and its context. Its specificity is not known. This entry is derived from a study of T-cell memory formation after mild COVID-19. Background on the study: Each donor largely had its own TCR clusters. Study results and caveats: Clones contracting day 15 to 85 were balanced CD4/CD8; later expanders leaned CD4+. CD8+ contracting clones occupied EMRA, while CD4+ ones occupied mainly CM and EM.

Trimming cost V 4 bases and J 3 bases; bases outside gene matches: 4. Germline CDR1 is SGHAT and CDR2 is FQNNGV. This CDR3 is built from 15 residues. 5'RACE, which relied on constant-segment primers, yielded TCR alpha and TCR beta cDNA libraries carrying sample barcodes and UMIs. From the 5' RACE reads, TCRdb called clonotypes with MiXCR, one entry per CDR3 protein. The sample has under 550,000 distinct CDR3 sequences, roughly 18% seen once. The sequence derives from a man aged 18 to 29 who had mild COVID-19 (a few samples of this study predate the infection). Cell type and time point are not known. The material sequenced was PBMCs or a T cell subset sorted from them (not recorded which). The V call is TRBV11-2, the J call TRBJ2-1, with 9 bases matching TRBD2. CDR3: CASSSSSGDYNEQFF. The CDR3 DNA reads as TGTGCCAGCAGCTCCTCTAGCGGGGACTACAATGAGCAGTTCTTC.